Listed here are 8 T cell receptor beta chains from one sample, sequenced in a study of beta chain features in type 1 diabetes. Expressed TCRB transcripts were sequenced after all isolated RNA was converted to cDNA. Libraries were prepared by immunoSEQ multiplex PCR; TCRdb keeps only in-frame clonotypes and omits some of them. The sample lists over 300,000 clones; 8% were seen once. The sequencing sample was made of central memory CD4+ T cells from blood. These receptors came from a woman aged 18-35 years in good health.

The chain is built from TRBV28 and TRBJ2-4, with TRBD1 matching over 8 bases. This CDR3 region has 17 residues. J lost 16 bases, V lost 6 bases, and 26 bases had no gene match. The germline gives CDR1 MDHEN, CDR2 SYDVKM. CDR3 sequence (DNA): TGTGCCAGCAGAAATGGGGGAGTACCGGGACAGGTGCCGGGCATTTACTTC. It encodes CASRNGGVPGQVPGIYF.

This clone has only a few counts. V gene TRBV27 combines with J gene TRBJ2-7; TRBD1 aligns across 7 bases. The J segment lost 6 bases and the V segment lost 5 bases, leaving 10 bases of the junction unmatched. Per germline, CDR1 MNHEY and CDR2 SMNVEV (reference sequence). This CDR3 contains 14 residues. The CDR3 here is CASSRGQVVSEQYF. CDR3 nucleotides: TGTGCCAGCAGTCGTGGACAGGTGGTGTCCGAGCAGTACTTC.

This clone was found a few times. This CDR3 reads CASSLTPDRASGANVLTF. The DNA of the CDR3 is TGCGCCAGCAGCTTGACCCCTGACAGAGCCTCTGGGGCCAACGTCCTGACTTTC. The V call is TRBV5-1, the J call TRBJ2-6; possibly TRBD1 for D (5 bases). CDR3 length: 18 residues. Per the germline V gene, CDR1 is SGHRS and CDR2 is YFSETQ. V was shortened by 1 base and J by 0 bases, with 14 bases between the two germline ends.

This clone was observed a few times. The rearrangement uses TRBV6-5 and TRBJ2-3; D may be TRBD1 (6 bases). This CDR3 is built from 15 residues. Germline V gene data show CDR1 as MNHEY and CDR2 as SVGAGI. V was cut by 4 bases and J by 8 bases, with 19 bases left in between. In nucleotides, the CDR3 is TGTGCCAGCAGTTTCTCCGGGTCAAGAGGGGGTACGCAGTATTTT. As protein: CASSFSGSRGGTQYF.

V usage is TRBV6-4 and J usage is TRBJ2-2; D ambiguous. V lost 4 bases, J lost 6 bases, and 12 bases lay in between. CDR3 length: 14 amino acids. Germline CDR1 is MRHNA and CDR2 is SNTAGT. CDR3 DNA sequence: TGTGCCAGCAGTGCCTCATATGTGGCCGGGGAGCTGTTTTTT. Amino acids: CASSASYVAGELFF.

This clone has only a few counts. The chain joins TRBV7-2 to TRBJ2-1, with D perhaps matching TRBD2 (6 bases). The CDR3 length is 14 residues. The germline V gene encodes CDR1 SGHTA and CDR2 FQGNSA. Trimming took off 6 bases at V and 5 bases at J, with 14 bases between the two ends. DNA for the CDR3: TGTGCCAGCAGAGGGGTGGGGAGGAACAATGAGCAGTTCTTC. Translating it yields CASRGVGRNNEQFF.

This clone was counted between two and nine times. The V call is TRBV27, the J call TRBJ2-5, with TRBD1 as a possible D gene (5 bases). CDR1 and CDR2 from the germline V gene are MNHEY and SMNVEV (reference sequence). V dropped 2 bases and J dropped 4 bases, with 8 bases sitting between them. This CDR3 comprises 13 residues. CDR3 in amino acids: CASSLRGRETQYF. The CDR3 DNA reads TGTGCCAGCAGTTTAAGGGGCCGAGAGACCCAGTACTTC.

Remarks on this clone: Other nucleotide sequences in the sample specify the same CDR3. The chain joins TRBV7-9 to TRBJ2-1, with D uncertain. The germline CDR1 and CDR2 sequences are SEHNR and FQNEAQ (reference sequence). V lost 1 base, J lost 2 bases, and 9 bases lay in between. The CDR3 loop spans 15 amino acids. CDR3 in DNA: TGTGCCAGCAGCTTAGGTAGGGTTACCTACAATGAGCAGTTCTTC. This codes for CASSLGRVTYNEQFF.